What follows describes a single T cell receptor (beta chain). What this receptor recognizes is not known. Base qualities were left out, and no much larger clone turns up one base away. The CDR3 measures 15 amino acids from cysteine to phenylalanine. Left in the record is the CDR3 DNA by itself, 45 bases read in frame from the first base. The germline V gene encodes CDR1 MDHEN and CDR2 SYDVKM. Unmatched junction bases come to 5, with V trimmed by 5 bases and J by 0 bases. Taken with the paper, the label for time point translates to: baseline before first vaccination. Vaccinee samples were obtained from the UK trials COV001 and COV002, which included a single-blind randomized controlled phase 2/3 trial of AZD1222 (ChAdOx1 nCoV-19) in healthy adults. Trial participant PBMC samples were collected at day 0 and day 28 after the second dose for TCRbeta chain sequencing. The sample is drawn from a study of T cell responses to AZD1222 COVID-19 vaccine (dated by TCRdb to the early 2020s). In terms of the full investigation: AZD1222 recipients given second doses at about 4 weeks or at about 12 weeks were pooled, since spike-specific TCR depth and breadth were not found to differ between the two schedules. Trial participants were enrolled into age subgroups of 18-55, 56-69 and 70-plus years, which contained about 150, 28 and 57 TCR-sequenced participants, respectively. A total of 233 trial participants underwent TCR sequencing, of whom 207 had received two doses of AZD1222 and around 25 had received two doses of the MenACWY control vaccine.

Paper-wide results and their limitations: Participants were mostly white British and included more females than males, and it was suggested by the authors that clonal diversity may have been underestimated. Conclusions about previously exposed vaccinees are limited, since just 6 or 7 AZD1222 recipients were seropositive for SARS-CoV-2 at baseline. Because no day 14 peak-response samples were available, repertoires were characterized only after the peak T cell response. Nearly half of unique spike-specific TCRs reportedly recognized epitopes outside regions mutated in the B.1.351 and B.1.1.7 variants. After two AZD1222 doses, spike-specific TCR breadth and depth were significantly higher than at day 0 and than in MenACWY recipients. In the small 56-69-year group, the increase in depth fell short of significance, most likely because of low power. The vaccine-associated CD4 TCRs covered the entire spike protein, and the dominant responses fell in regions 160-218 and 743-854.

The CDR3 regions of human TCRbeta chains were analyzed by immunosequencing. The study's processing was this. Repertoire TCRs were matched against a reference library of SARS-CoV-2-specific TCRs generated with the MIRA antigen-specificity platform. Breadth meant the fraction of unique TCRs that were SARS-CoV-2-associated, whereas depth meant the fraction of total T cells that were SARS-CoV-2-associated. Using the MIRA data, each spike-specific TCR was assigned both to the spike region to which the TCR was reactive and to a CD4 or CD8 class. Log10-transformed breadth and depth values were compared by one-way ANOVA with Sidak's multiple comparisons tests. TCRdb provides this immuneACCESS table in a form limited to in-frame rearrangements. Some clones are lacking; in checked studies, under half of them reflect an unresolved V gene, and why the rest are absent is not known. V, J and clone size are those of that table, while D and trimming were read from the DNA. Here the sample has roughly 120,000 clones; 70% to 90% occur a single time. The top ten constitute 6.5% to 9.5% of the sample.

The V and J segments used are TRBV28 and TRBJ2-7; 9 central nucleotides agree with TRBD2. This receptor was identified in an adult in good health. Material: peripheral blood, obtained on day 0 of AZD1222 vaccination. The DNA is as follows: TGTGCCAGCAGTAGCGGGGGGTACAACTCCTACGAGCAGTACTTC. It specifies CASSSGGYNSYEQYF.